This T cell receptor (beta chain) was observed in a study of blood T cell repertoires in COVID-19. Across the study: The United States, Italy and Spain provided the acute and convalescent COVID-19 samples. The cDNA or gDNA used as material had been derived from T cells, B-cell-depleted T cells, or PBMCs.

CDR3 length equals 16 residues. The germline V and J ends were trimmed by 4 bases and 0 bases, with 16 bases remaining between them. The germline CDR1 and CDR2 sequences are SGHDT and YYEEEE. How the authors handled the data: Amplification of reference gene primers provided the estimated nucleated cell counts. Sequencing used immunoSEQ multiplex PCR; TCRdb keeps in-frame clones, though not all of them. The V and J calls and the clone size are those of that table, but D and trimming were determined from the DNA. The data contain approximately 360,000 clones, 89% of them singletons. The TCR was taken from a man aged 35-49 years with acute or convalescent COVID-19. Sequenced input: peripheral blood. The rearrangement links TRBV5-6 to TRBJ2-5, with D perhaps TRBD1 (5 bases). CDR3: CASSLIGPGNQETQYF. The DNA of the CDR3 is TGTGCCAGCAGCCTGATTGGCCCAGGGAACCAAGAGACCCAGTACTTC.